This entry lists 13 T cell receptor beta chains sequenced from one sample in a study of blood T cell repertoires in COVID-19. TCRdb's copy holds only in-frame clones and misses some; the assay was immunoSEQ multiplex PCR. Among around 280,000 clones listed, around four fifths were seen once. Material for sequencing was peripheral blood. All receptors come from a woman in her forties or fifties with active or convalescent COVID-19.

The chain recombines TRBV10-2 with TRBJ2-1; 7 positions match TRBD2. The CDR3 loop spans 15 amino acids. Trimming took 6 bases from V and 4 from J; bases not matched to a gene: 9. The germline gives CDR1 WSHSY, CDR2 SAAADI. The DNA for the CDR3 is TGCGCCAGCAGATTGGGGCGGGAGACTTACAATGAGCAGTTCTTC. Translation: CASRLGRETYNEQFF.

The rearrangement uses TRBV7-2 and TRBJ2-7, with 8 bases identical to TRBD2. Trimming cost V 7 bases and J 7 bases; bases outside gene matches: 12. The germline V gene encodes CDR1 SGHTA and CDR2 FQGNSA. The CDR3 length is 14 residues. In DNA, the CDR3 is TGTGCCAGCACCCAGGCGGTCGGGAGGGGGGAGCAGTACTTC. This sequence encodes CASTQAVGRGEQYF.

This clone was observed a single time. The chain carries TRBV4-1 and TRBJ1-1; 10 nucleotides align to TRBD1. The germline V gene has CDR1 MGHRA and CDR2 YSYEKL. The CDR3 totals 18 residues. Trimming at V came to 0 bases and at J to 2 bases, leaving 9 bases not matched to a gene. CDR3 sequence reads: CASSQEPGTGDFNTEAFF. In DNA form, the CDR3 reads TGCGCCAGCAGCCAAGAGCCCGGGACAGGGGACTTCAACACTGAAGCTTTCTTT.

This clone was recorded once. V gene TRBV28 combines with J gene TRBJ1-4, with 9 bases that match TRBD1. The CDR3 extends over 15 amino acids. Trimming removed 5 bases from V and 7 bases from J; junction bases left unmatched: 8. Per the germline V gene, CDR1 is MDHEN and CDR2 is SYDVKM. The CDR3 DNA reads TGTGCCAGCAGTATCCCGACAGGGGGTGTTGAAAAACTGTTTTTT. Residues: CASSIPTGGVEKLFF.

This chain connects TRBV27 to TRBJ2-1; TRBD2 is a possible D gene (6 bases). The ends were cut back, 6 bases at V and 10 bases at J, with 13 bases in the middle. This CDR3 region has 12 residues. In germline, CDR1 is MNHEY, CDR2 SMNVEV (reference sequence). CDR3: CASSRGTGEQFF. CDR3 in DNA: TGTGCCAGCAGCCGCGGGACCGGGGAGCAGTTCTTC.

This clone turned up a few times. The CDR3 region is CASSTFRGGNQPQHF. The CDR3 DNA follows: TGTGCCAGCAGTACTTTCAGGGGGGGCAATCAGCCCCAGCATTTT. The J gene is TRBJ1-5, the V gene TRBV6-6; 7 nucleotides align to TRBD1. CDR1 MNHNY and CDR2 SVGAGI come from the germline V gene (reference sequence). The length of the CDR3 is 15 residues. V dropped 5 bases and J dropped 2; count of bases not matched to a gene: 6.

This clone showed up just a few times. The chain joins TRBV4-1 to TRBJ2-3; no definite D call. This CDR3 is 14 amino acids long. CDR1 MGHRA and CDR2 YSYEKL come from the germline V gene. Trimming took 6 bases from V and 2 from J, leaving 12 bases between them. The CDR3 region is CASRDGAFTDTQYF. CDR3 in DNA: TGCGCCAGCAGAGATGGAGCTTTCACAGATACGCAGTATTTT.

This rearrangement joins TRBV5-1 to TRBJ2-3; TRBD2 aligns across 9 bases. CDR1 and CDR2 from the germline V gene are SGHRS and YFSETQ. This CDR3 comprises 14 residues. The V and J ends lost 5 bases and 5 bases, in that order; junction bases with no gene match: 6. CDR3 in amino acids: CASRIAGVRDTQYF. DNA for the CDR3: TGCGCCAGCAGAATAGCGGGAGTGCGAGATACGCAGTATTTT.

For this clone: The sample holds other DNA sequences that translate to the same CDR3. The chain employs TRBV5-1 and TRBJ1-2; 9 nucleotides line up with TRBD1. The CDR3 loop spans 14 amino acids. J lost 6 bases, V lost 0 bases, and 3 bases had no gene match. Germline V gene lookup returns CDR1 SGHRS and CDR2 YFSETQ. The CDR3 sequence is CASSLAGQGNGYTF. CDR3 DNA sequence: TGCGCCAGCAGCTTGGCGGGACAGGGTAATGGCTACACCTTC.

This clone was counted many times. The chain joins TRBV28 to TRBJ2-7; a weak D match, TRBD2 (5 bases). With 4 bases removed from V and 6 bases from J, the gap between germline ends came to 16 bases. The CDR3 is made up of 14 amino acids. Germline-derived CDR1 and CDR2 are MDHEN and SYDVKM. CDR3 nucleotides: TGTGCCAGCAGTTCCGGGCCCTACGGGATCGAGCAGTACTTC. Amino acids: CASSSGPYGIEQYF.

The rearrangement uses TRBV7-3 and TRBJ2-5; a weak D match, TRBD2 (5 bases). This CDR3 comprises 13 residues. From germline, CDR1 is SGHTA and CDR2 FQGTGA. V was shortened by 5 bases and J by 3 bases, with 10 bases between the two germline ends. The CDR3 coding sequence is TGTGCCAGCAGCCCGGACGGGGAAGAGACCCAGTACTTC. Translation: CASSPDGEETQYF. Together with reference TRBV7-3 and TRBJ2-5, the CDR3 gives the full variable domain: GAGVSQTPSNKVTEKGKYVELRCDPISGHTALYWYRQSLGQGPEFLIYFQGTGAADDSGLPNDRFFAVRPEGSVSTLKIQRTERGDSAVYLCASSPDGEETQYFGPGTRLLVL.

The chain employs TRBV19 and TRBJ1-1; D is possibly TRBD1 (5 bases). CDR3 size: 15 residues. V was trimmed by 3 bases and J by 5 bases, leaving 16 bases between them. Per the germline V gene, CDR1 is LNHDA and CDR2 is SQIVND (reference sequence). The CDR3 region has the DNA TGTGCCAGTAGTATCCAAGGGCCGGGGGTAACTGAAGCTTTCTTT. This encodes CASSIQGPGVTEAFF.

V is TRBV28 and J is TRBJ2-3; D possibly corresponds to TRBD1 (6 bases). Trimming removed 5 bases from V and 0 bases from J, with 9 bases in between. This CDR3 has 14 amino acids. Germline assignment: CDR1 MDHEN and CDR2 SYDVKM. CDR3 sequence reads: CASSKGGSTDTQYF. The CDR3 DNA reads as TGTGCCAGCAGTAAAGGGGGAAGCACAGATACGCAGTATTTT.